Listed below are T cell receptor beta chains from one sample, sequenced in a study of blood T cell repertoires in COVID-19. Only in-frame clones appear in the TCRdb table, and some are missing; sequencing was by immunoSEQ multiplex PCR. This sample carries approximately 150,000 clones, 70% to 90% of them seen once, and the ten largest clones take about 5%. Source material: peripheral blood. The receptors originated from a human donor in a cohort sampled during active COVID-19. Each CDR3 is given without its conserved first and last residue. The order of the fields is V gene, J gene, CDR3 protein.

V gene: TRBV2
J gene: TRBJ1-1
CDR3 protein: ASRWQGGPDTEAF

V gene: TRBV6-4
J gene: TRBJ2-3
CDR3 protein: ASSSTGQSTDTQY

V gene: TRBV3-1/TRBV3-2
J gene: TRBJ2-5
CDR3 protein: ASSPRLARETQY

V gene: TRBV9
J gene: TRBJ2-1
CDR3 protein: ASSSMGDEQF

V gene: TRBV28
J gene: TRBJ1-3
CDR3 protein: ASMGTLRNTIY

V gene: TRBV29-1
J gene: TRBJ1-3
CDR3 protein: SVEIVDTYGNTIY

V gene: TRBV28
J gene: TRBJ2-5
CDR3 protein: ASSPSGTGREETQY

V gene: TRBV7-3
J gene: TRBJ1-1
CDR3 protein: ASSLGRNTEAF

V gene: TRBV10-3
J gene: TRBJ1-1
CDR3 protein: AISEAYTEAF

V gene: TRBV3-1/TRBV3-2
J gene: TRBJ2-1
CDR3 protein: ASSPGAYNEQF

V gene: TRBV6-6
J gene: TRBJ1-5
CDR3 protein: ASSYAGGSNQPQH

V gene: TRBV29-1
J gene: TRBJ1-1
CDR3 protein: SVENGQNTEAF

V gene: TRBV5-1
J gene: TRBJ1-1
CDR3 protein: ASSLGLTVMNTEAF